The sequence of this T cell receptor beta chain was determined in a study of control samples from healthy donors and cancer patients. Trimming took off 6 bases at V and 3 bases at J, with 12 bases between the two ends. This CDR3 region has 14 residues. Germline CDR1 and CDR2: LNHDA and SQIVND (reference sequence). The table came from immunoSEQ multiplex PCR; TCRdb's copy has only in-frame clones and leaves some out. The repertoire consists of under 200,000 clones, with under 96% occurring once and the leading ten covering around 0.92%. The chain is built from TRBV19 and TRBJ1-5; possible D gene TRBD1, 6 bases. Sample: blood. The origin of this receptor is a woman in her twenties or thirties in good health. The CDR3 protein is CASSSTGNNQPQHF. Written as DNA, the CDR3 is TGTGCCAGTAGCTCTACAGGGAACAATCAGCCCCAGCATTTT.